These 30 T cell receptor beta chains share one sample of origin, sequenced in a study of T cells in Graves' hyperthyroidism and ophthalmopathy. Amplification of TCR beta CDR3 regions used RNA as the template. When the TCR CDR3 underwent first-round RT-PCR, the HTBI primer set was used. Each CDR3 protein gets one entry after TCRdb re-called the multiplex PCR reads with MiXCR. The sample lists 540,000 or so distinct CDR3 sequences; approximately 15% were seen once. Source material: blood. Receptors originate from a woman in her thirties with Graves' hyperthyroidism.

This clonotype was seen a handful of times. This chain links TRBV28 with TRBJ1-2; D not resolved. Germline CDR1 is MDHEN and CDR2 is SYDVKM. This CDR3 contains 11 residues. Between the trimmed V and J ends, which lost 3 bases and 5 bases, there was a span of 4 bases. The CDR3: CASSFLYGYTF. CDR3 coding DNA: TGTGCCAGCAGTTTCCTATATGGCTACACCTTC.

This clonotype was detected only a few times. A much larger clone differs from this one at a single base, so this may be a read error. The chain is built from TRBV30 and TRBJ1-6; tentative D call: TRBD1 (5 bases). Per the germline V gene, CDR1 is GTSNPN and CDR2 is SVGIG (reference sequence). The CDR3 is 14 amino acids. Trimming took off 3 bases at V and 7 bases at J, with 13 bases between the two ends. CDR3 bases: TGTGCCTGGAGGGGTGACAGCCACAATTCACCCCTCCACTTT. Its translation: CAWRGDSHNSPLHF. The whole variable domain, remainder taken from reference TRBV30 and TRBJ1-6, is SQTIHQWPATLVQPVGSPLSLECTVEGTSNPNLYWYRQAAGRGLQLLFYSVGIGQISSEVPQNLSASRPQDRQFILSSKKLLLSDSGFYLCAWRGDSHNSPLHFGNGTRLTVT.

In this sample, this clonotype turned up many times. The V call is TRBV3-1, the J call TRBJ2-2; D perhaps matches TRBD2 (6 bases). This CDR3 region has 15 residues. The V gene's germline CDR1 is LGHDT and CDR2 YNNKEL (reference sequence). V lost 4 bases to trimming and J lost 2 bases, with 11 bases between them. CDR3 sequence reads: CASSLAVLNTGELFF. CDR3 bases: TGTGCCAGCAGCCTAGCGGTTTTAAACACCGGGGAGCTGTTTTTT. The full variable domain, its missing parts supplied by reference TRBV3-1 and TRBJ2-2, is DTAVSQTPKYLVTQMGNDKSIKCEQNLGHDTMYWYKQDSKKFLKIMFSYNNKELIINETVPNRFSPKSPDKAHLNLHINSLELGDSAVYFCASSLAVLNTGELFFGEGSRLTVL.

The rearrangement joins TRBV12-5 to TRBJ2-3; 8 nucleotides agree with TRBD2. The CDR3 covers 17 residues. After removal of 0 bases from V and 3 bases from J, the junction contained 8 bases not matched to a gene. Per the germline V gene, CDR1 is LGHNT and CDR2 is FRNRAP. The CDR3 nucleotides are TGTGCTAGTGGTTTGGTGGTAGCGGGAAAAGGAACAGATACGCAGTATTTT. Translation gives CASGLVVAGKGTDTQYF. The entire variable domain, with the rest obtained from reference TRBV12-5 and TRBJ2-3, is as follows: DARVTQTPRHKVTEMGQEVTMRCQPILGHNTVFWYRQTMMQGLELLAYFRNRAPLDDSGMPKDRFSAEMPDATLATLKIQPSEPRDSAVYFCASGLVVAGKGTDTQYFGPGTRLTVL.

This sequence joins TRBV7-6 and TRBJ2-7, with D unclear. The CDR3 has 15 amino acids. The V end was cut by 5 bases, the J end by 2 bases, with 16 bases between. The germline V gene has CDR1 SGHVS and CDR2 FNYEAQ. The CDR3 sequence: CASSPLPSAAYEQYF. CDR3 DNA sequence: TGTGCCAGCAGCCCTCTTCCTTCGGCGGCCTACGAGCAGTACTTC.

This clonotype was counted between two and nine times. The chain joins TRBV2 to TRBJ2-2; D uncertain. The germline V gene encodes CDR1 SNHLY and CDR2 FYNNEI. The CDR3 loop spans 11 amino acids. Trimming cost V 7 bases and J 7 bases, with 7 bases left between them. CDR3 sequence (DNA): TGTGCCAGCACTTATGGCGGGGAGCTGTTTTTT. Protein: CASTYGGELFF.

This clonotype was observed a handful of times. The genes are TRBV12-5 and TRBJ1-1, with TRBD1 matching 10 bases. Germline CDR1 is LGHNT and CDR2 is FRNRAP. With 3 bases clipped from V and 4 bases from J, the junction kept 2 bases outside the gene matches. The CDR3 length is 14 residues. CDR3 loop: CASGFGTGVTEAFF. CDR3 DNA: TGTGCTAGTGGTTTTGGGACAGGGGTCACTGAAGCTTTCTTT. The variable domain in full, completed from reference TRBV12-5 and TRBJ1-1, reads DARVTQTPRHKVTEMGQEVTMRCQPILGHNTVFWYRQTMMQGLELLAYFRNRAPLDDSGMPKDRFSAEMPDATLATLKIQPSEPRDSAVYFCASGFGTGVTEAFFGQGTRLTVV.

At least ten counts were recorded for this clonotype. The chain joins TRBV30 to TRBJ2-7, with no clear D. This CDR3 is 11 amino acids long. Germline V gene data show CDR1 as GTSNPN and CDR2 as SVGIG (reference sequence). The germline V and J ends were trimmed by 3 bases and 7 bases, with 10 bases remaining between them. In nucleotides, the CDR3 is TGTGCCTGGAGAAAAGCGATAGAGCAGTACTTC. Its translation is CAWRKAIEQYF.

V is TRBV18 and J is TRBJ2-1, with D perhaps given as TRBD1 or TRBD2 (6 bases each). This CDR3 has 15 amino acids. Germline V gene lookup returns CDR1 KGHSH and CDR2 LQKENI. Trimming pared 0 bases from V and 5 bases from J, leaving 11 bases between. The CDR3 DNA is TGTGCCAGCTCACCACCGCGGGACAATGACAATGAGCAGTTCTTC. It encodes CASSPPRDNDNEQFF.

This clonotype was counted between two and nine times. V is TRBV28 and J is TRBJ2-2; 15 bases map to TRBD2. V dropped 6 bases and J dropped 7; count of bases not matched to a gene: 12. The CDR3 loop spans 18 amino acids. The germline V gene encodes CDR1 MDHEN and CDR2 SYDVKM. The CDR3 region is CASRGLAGGPGLGGELFF. The CDR3 nucleotides read TGTGCCAGCAGGGGACTAGCGGGAGGCCCGGGCCTCGGCGGGGAGCTGTTTTTT. Looking up the rest from reference TRBV28 and TRBJ2-2 gives the full variable domain: DVKVTQSSRYLVKRTGEKVFLECVQDMDHENMFWYRQDPGLGLRLIYFSYDVKMKEKGDIPEGYSVSREKKERFSLILESASTNQTSMYLCASRGLAGGPGLGGELFFGEGSRLTVL.

This clonotype was seen at least ten times. The chain has TRBV5-6 and TRBJ2-7; TRBD2 agrees at 8 bases. Germline CDR1 reads SGHDT; CDR2 reads YYEEEE. V shed 1 base and J 7 bases; nucleotides not matched to a gene: 16. CDR3 length equals 17 residues. Here the CDR3 reads CASSLFVWREELEEQYF. The CDR3 DNA is TGTGCCAGCAGCTTGTTTGTTTGGCGGGAGGAGCTCGAGGAGCAGTACTTC. Full variable domain (outside the CDR3, taken from reference TRBV5-6 and TRBJ2-7): DAGVTQSPTHLIKTRGQQVTLRCSPKSGHDTVSWYQQALGQGPQFIFQYYEEEERQRGNFPDRFSGHQFPNYSSELNVNALLLGDSALYLCASSLFVWREELEEQYFGPGTRLTVT.

This clonotype was observed at least ten times. This chain joins TRBV10-3 and TRBJ2-1; 7 nucleotides line up with TRBD2. This CDR3 is built from 14 residues. The germline V gene has CDR1 ENHRY and CDR2 SYGVKD. V shed 4 bases and J 2 bases; nucleotides not matched to a gene: 2. Here the CDR3 DNA reads TGTGCCATCAGTGCTAGCGGAACCTACAATGAGCAGTTCTTC. Translated, it gives CAISASGTYNEQFF.

The table lists this clonotype with many counts. The chain couples TRBV27 to TRBJ1-1; D unclear. In germline, CDR1 is MNHEY, CDR2 SMNVEV (reference sequence). The V and J ends lost 6 bases and 0 bases respectively, with 14 bases between them. This CDR3 spans 15 amino acids. CDR3 sequence: CASRRDRAVNTEAFF. DNA for the CDR3: TGTGCCAGCAGAAGAGACCGGGCCGTGAACACTGAAGCTTTCTTT.

Ten or more counts support this clonotype. This sequence joins TRBV7-2 and TRBJ2-4, with D perhaps assigned TRBD1 or TRBD2 (6 bases each). Between the trimmed V and J ends, which lost 8 bases and 3 bases, there was a span of 11 bases. In germline, CDR1 is SGHTA, CDR2 FQGNSA. The CDR3 spans 13 residues. CDR3 sequence reads: CASGGGGKNIQYF. The CDR3, as DNA: TGTGCCAGCGGAGGAGGGGGCAAAAACATTCAGTACTTC.

This clonotype was counted many times. The chain employs TRBV11-1 and TRBJ2-1; 11 bases line up with TRBD2. This CDR3 is built from 18 residues. Germline lookup yields CDR1 SGHAT and CDR2 FQDESV (reference sequence). V lost 5 bases and J lost 5; bases outside the gene matches: 14. This chain's CDR3 is CASSRSGLLAGDDNEQFF. In nucleotides, the CDR3 is TGTGCCAGCAGCCGGAGTGGCCTACTAGCGGGAGACGACAATGAGCAGTTCTTC.

This clonotype was counted between two and nine times. This clone may be a read error of a much larger clone one base away. This chain joins TRBV30 and TRBJ1-5, with D unresolved. This CDR3 has 14 residues. Germline V gene lookup returns CDR1 GTSNPN and CDR2 SVGIG (reference sequence). The germline V and J ends were trimmed by 0 bases and 7 bases, with 13 bases remaining between them. Written as DNA, the CDR3 is TGTGCCTGGAGTGTAGGGTCTAGGGAACAGCCCCAGCATTTT. Its translation: CAWSVGSREQPQHF.

The chain carries TRBV15 and TRBJ2-4; 7 bases are a match to TRBD2. CDR3 length equals 12 residues. In germline, CDR1 is LNHNV, CDR2 YYDKDF (reference sequence). V was pared by 3 bases and J by 9 bases, with 2 bases of the junction left unmatched. The CDR3 reads CATSRGEGIQYF. CDR3 sequence (DNA): TGTGCCACCAGCAGGGGGGAGGGCATTCAGTACTTC.

This clonotype was counted at least ten times. This chain links TRBV6-1 with TRBJ2-5; 8 nucleotides match TRBD1. Germline CDR1 is MNHNS and CDR2 is SASEGT. The CDR3 consists of 14 residues. Trimming at V came to 6 bases and at J to 1 base, leaving 4 bases not matched to a gene. The CDR3 DNA sequence: TGTGCCAGCAGACCTGGGACAGGCCAAGAGACCCAGTACTTC. Translating gives CASRPGTGQETQYF.

This clonotype was counted many times. The chain carries TRBV12-3 or TRBV12-4 and TRBJ2-5; 8 bases are shared with TRBD1. J gave up 1 base and V 7 bases, and 8 bases lay outside the gene matches. The CDR3 totals 15 residues. The CDR3 region has the DNA TGTGCCAGCACCCGGGACAGGAGCCTCCAAGAGACCCAGTACTTC. Amino acids: CASTRDRSLQETQYF.

This clonotype was seen only a few times. The chain carries TRBV30 and TRBJ2-1; 9 bases fit TRBD2. Looked up from germline, CDR1 is GTSNPN and CDR2 is SVGIG (reference sequence). CDR3 size: 16 residues. The J segment lost 3 bases and the V segment lost 4 bases, leaving 10 bases of the junction unmatched. CDR3 in DNA: TGTGCCTGGAAACCAAGCACTAGCGGGTTCTACAATGAGCAGTTCTTC. It is translated as CAWKPSTSGFYNEQFF.

This clonotype appeared many times. The gene calls are TRBV3-1 and TRBJ1-2; 8 nucleotides match TRBD1. Trimming took 4 bases from V and 2 from J; bases not matched to a gene: 12. Germline loops: CDR1 LGHDT, CDR2 YNNKEL (reference sequence). The CDR3 has 17 residues. CDR3 protein: CASSLHGQGVGNYGYTF. CDR3 DNA sequence: TGTGCCAGCAGCCTTCACGGACAGGGAGTGGGGAACTATGGCTACACCTTC.

The rearrangement joins TRBV11-1 to TRBJ2-5; 12 bases match TRBD2. The CDR3 extends over 16 amino acids. The V gene end was trimmed by 5 bases and the J gene end by 2 bases; junction bases not matched to a gene: 6. The germline CDR1 and CDR2 sequences are SGHAT and FQDESV (reference sequence). The CDR3 sequence: CASSALGLAGQETQYF. CDR3 coding DNA: TGTGCCAGCAGCGCGCTGGGACTAGCGGGTCAAGAGACCCAGTACTTC.

V is TRBV4-3 and J is TRBJ2-1, with 7 bases that match TRBD2. V was clipped by 4 bases and J by 5 bases; unmatched bases: 11. CDR1 and CDR2 (germline): LGHNA, YSLEER. The CDR3 totals 16 residues. CDR3 residues: CASSRGSGTTDNEQFF. Here the CDR3 DNA reads TGCGCCAGCAGCCGAGGATCCGGGACTACCGACAATGAGCAGTTCTTC.

This clonotype was counted ten times or more. The genes are TRBV2 and TRBJ2-3; TRBD1 might be the D (5 bases). The ends were cut back, 5 bases at V and 0 bases at J, with 9 bases in the middle. In germline, CDR1 is SNHLY, CDR2 FYNNEI. The CDR3 is 14 residues long. The CDR3 reads CASSRQSSTDTQYF. CDR3 in DNA: TGTGCCAGCAGTCGACAGAGTAGCACAGATACGCAGTATTTT.

This clonotype showed up many times. The J gene is TRBJ1-1, the V gene TRBV5-1; 9 bases map to TRBD1. The junction had 13 bases not matched to a gene; V was cut back by 4 bases and J by 6 bases. Germline V CDR1 and CDR2: SGHRS, YFSETQ. The CDR3 totals 16 residues. As DNA, the CDR3 is TGCGCCAGCAGCGACCACCGACAGGGGGATACGGCTGAAGCTTTCTTT. Translating gives CASSDHRQGDTAEAFF. Combining the CDR3 with reference TRBV5-1 and TRBJ1-1 gives the whole variable domain KAGVTQTPRYLIKTRGQQVTLSCSPISGHRSVSWYQQTPGQGLQFLFEYFSETQRNKGNFPGRFSGRQFSNSRSEMNVSTLELGDSALYLCASSDHRQGDTAEAFFGQGTRLTVV.

This clonotype appeared a few times. The chain employs TRBV11-1 and TRBJ1-1, with TRBD1 as a possible D gene (5 bases). The germline V gene has CDR1 SGHAT and CDR2 FQDESV (reference sequence). The CDR3 totals 13 residues. Trimming took 5 bases from V and 3 from J, leaving 10 bases between them. In nucleotides, the CDR3 is TGTGCCAGCAGCCCAACGACAGACACTGAAGCTTTCTTT. Its protein product is CASSPTTDTEAFF.

This clonotype was counted ten times or more. An end of the junction does not agree with germline; a read error may underlie this. The chain carries TRBV13 and TRBJ2-1, with TRBD1 matching 8 bases. CDR1 is PRHDT and CDR2 is FYEKMQ in the germline V gene (reference sequence). The CDR3 covers 15 residues. The CDR3 sequence is CASSQGTGSYDEQFF. CDR3 nucleotide sequence: TGTGCCAGCAGCCAAGGGACAGGCAGCTACGATGAGCAGTTCTTC.

There are many counts of this clonotype. This chain links TRBV12-3 or TRBV12-4 with TRBJ2-1, with no clear D. The V end lost 2 bases, the J end lost 9 bases, and 11 bases lay between the germline ends. The CDR3 spans 13 residues. CDR3 in DNA: TGTGCCAGCAGTTTATATGGCTCGGGTGAGCAGTTCTTC. This encodes CASSLYGSGEQFF.

This clonotype was seen more than once but under ten times. This chain links TRBV20-1 with TRBJ1-6; D is perhaps TRBD1 (5 bases). The CDR3 sequence is 15 residues long. The V gene lost 4 bases and the J gene lost 6 bases, with 16 bases spanning the gap. Germline V CDR1 and CDR2: DFQATT, SNEGSKA (reference sequence). This chain's CDR3 is CSATHTIDSNSPLHF. The CDR3 DNA sequence: TGCAGTGCTACCCATACGATTGACAGTAATTCACCCCTCCACTTT.

V gene TRBV27 combines with J gene TRBJ2-1; TRBD2 aligns across 9 bases. The CDR3 loop spans 16 amino acids. The germline V gene encodes CDR1 MNHEY and CDR2 SMNVEV (reference sequence). V shed 5 bases and J 8 bases; nucleotides not matched to a gene: 13. Here the CDR3 reads CASSPYLGREGYEQFF. The CDR3 coding sequence is TGTGCCAGCAGTCCCTACCTGGGGCGGGAGGGCTATGAGCAGTTCTTC.